One and the same sample provided the 5 T cell receptor beta chains below, sequenced in a study of cytomegalovirus exposure and HLA in healthy donors. The PCR made use of 60 Vbeta and 13 Jbeta primers. Sequencing used immunoSEQ multiplex PCR; TCRdb keeps in-frame clones, though not all of them. The data hold about 120,000 clones, with 75% observed a single time. Sequenced sample: PBMCs. The receptors were gathered from a woman aged 18 to 35 in good health and CMV-seronegative.

The chain links TRBV4-1 to TRBJ1-5, with D perhaps TRBD1 (5 bases). Germline assignment: CDR1 MGHRA and CDR2 YSYEKL. The CDR3 is 18 amino acids. V lost 4 bases and J 10 bases, leaving 29 bases between the germline ends. The CDR3 nucleotides are TGCGCCAGCAGCCTAGGACTACCCGACAGTGTCCTGATCAGCCCCCAGCATTTT. This gives the protein CASSLGLPDSVLISPQHF.

This clone was detected once. V is TRBV5-6 and J is TRBJ2-2; 9 bases line up with TRBD1. V shed 2 bases, J shed 3 bases, and the junction held 2 bases outside the gene matches. The length of the CDR3 is 15 residues. Germline lookup yields CDR1 SGHDT and CDR2 YYEEEE. The CDR3 protein is CASSLGTGHTGELFF. CDR3 coding DNA: TGTGCCAGCAGCTTAGGGACAGGGCACACCGGGGAGCTGTTTTTT.

The CDR3 DNA follows: TGTGCCAGCAGCGGGGACAGCTACAATGAGCAGTTCTTC. It is translated as CASSGDSYNEQFF. The genes are TRBV7-9 and TRBJ2-1; 7 bases match TRBD1. CDR1 SEHNR and CDR2 FQNEAQ come from the germline V gene (reference sequence). V lost 5 bases and J lost 3; bases outside the gene matches: 1. The CDR3 totals 13 residues.

The chain carries TRBV11-2 and TRBJ2-3; TRBD2 aligns across 13 bases. V lost 5 bases and J lost 2; bases outside the gene matches: 7. Germline V gives CDR1 SGHAT, CDR2 FQNNGV. The CDR3 has 17 amino acids. The CDR3 coding sequence is TGTGCCAGCAGCGTAGGGACTAGCGGGGCTCACACAGATACGCAGTATTTT. Protein sequence: CASSVGTSGAHTDTQYF.

The gene calls are TRBV7-9 and TRBJ2-1, with a weak D call TRBD1 (5 bases). The CDR3 loop spans 11 amino acids. Trimming took 6 bases from V and 10 from J, leaving 10 bases between them. The V gene's germline CDR1 is SEHNR and CDR2 FQNEAQ (reference sequence). The DNA of the CDR3 is TGTGCCAGCAGGTACAGGTTCGAGCAGTTCTTC. It codes for CASRYRFEQFF.